This entry features one T cell receptor beta chain sequence. This record comes from a study of blood T cell repertoires in COVID-19. Overall study: Researchers got acute and convalescent COVID-19 samples from the United States, Italy and Spain. PBMCs, B-cell-depleted T cells, or T cells provided the cDNA or gDNA that made up the material.

Repertoires were generated with immunoSEQ multiplex PCR, while TCRdb's copy carries only in-frame clones and drops some. Here the sample spans 300,000 to 350,000 clones, around nine tenths being singletons. The sequenced material came from peripheral blood. The clonotype was recovered from a woman younger than 30 who had recovered from COVID-19.

CDR3 sequence reads: CASSKAGGADTDTQYF. The CDR3 bases are TGTGCCAGCAGCAAAGCGGGGGGAGCCGACACAGATACGCAGTATTTT. The J gene is TRBJ2-3, the V gene TRBV21-1; the table names TRBD2, a call not compared with the DNA. TRBV21-1 constitutes a pseudogene. The CDR3 spans 16 residues.